The 30 T cell receptor beta chains below come from one sample, sequenced in a study of early T cells in non-severe SARS-CoV-2 infection. TCRdb re-derived calls from the 5' RACE reads in MiXCR, one entry per CDR3 protein. The table records 80,000 to 95,000 distinct CDR3 sequences, approximately 17% of them present only once. Sequenced material: whole blood, taken at baseline. The receptors were sampled from an adult who was a healthcare worker with PCR-confirmed SARS-CoV-2 infection or an uninfected control (not recorded which).

The table lists this clonotype with many counts. The V and J genes are TRBV9 and TRBJ1-2; D uncertain. V was clipped by 0 bases and J by 3 bases, with 15 bases between them. The germline gives CDR1 SGDLS, CDR2 YYNGEE. The CDR3 runs to 16 residues. In DNA form, the CDR3 reads TGTGCCAGCAGCGTAGAGGAACCGACGCTCTACTATGGCTACACCTTC. It is translated as CASSVEEPTLYYGYTF.

This clonotype was counted many times. This chain joins TRBV7-2 and TRBJ2-1; D possibly corresponds to TRBD2 (6 bases). Trimming removed 5 bases at V and 4 bases at J, with 15 bases between. Per germline, CDR1 SGHTA and CDR2 FQGNSA. This CDR3 contains 15 residues. The CDR3 nucleotides are TGTGCCAGCAGCGATCGGAGGGGCGGTTACAATGAGCAGTTCTTC. Translating it yields CASSDRRGGYNEQFF.

V usage is TRBV18 and J usage is TRBJ2-2; TRBD1 is a possible D gene (5 bases). V was trimmed by 3 bases and J by 2 bases, leaving 10 bases between them. Germline loops: CDR1 KGHSH, CDR2 LQKENI. CDR3 length: 15 residues. The CDR3 nucleotides are TGTGCCAGCTCACCTAACCAGGGCAACACCGGGGAGCTGTTTTTT. Its translation is CASSPNQGNTGELFF. The variable domain in full, completed from reference TRBV18 and TRBJ2-2, reads NAGVMQNPRHLVRRRGQEARLRCSPMKGHSHVYWYRQLPEEGLKFMVYLQKENIIDESGMPKERFSAEFPKEGPSILRIQQVVRGDSAAYFCASSPNQGNTGELFFGEGSRLTVL.

The V call is TRBV28, the J call TRBJ2-1; 7 bases are a match to TRBD1. CDR1 and CDR2 from the germline V gene are MDHEN and SYDVKM. With V trimmed by 10 bases and J by 3 bases, 6 bases remained unmatched. The CDR3 is 13 amino acids. The CDR3, as DNA: TGTGCCACATACCGGGACAGCTACAATGAGCAGTTCTTC. This gives the protein CATYRDSYNEQFF.

This rearrangement joins TRBV2 to TRBJ1-1; no reliable D call. Germline V gene lookup returns CDR1 SNHLY and CDR2 FYNNEI. Trimming removed 6 bases from V and 11 bases from J, with 13 bases in between. This CDR3 has 11 residues. In DNA form, the CDR3 reads TGTGCCAGCAGGTATTCTGACGGGGCTTTCTTT. Its translation: CASRYSDGAFF.

The chain couples TRBV18 to TRBJ2-2; TRBD1 aligns across 7 bases. The CDR3 sequence is 16 residues long. Per germline, CDR1 KGHSH and CDR2 LQKENI. The ends lost 3 bases at V and 4 bases at J; junction bases unmatched: 8. The CDR3 spells CASSPETGAGTGELFF. DNA of the CDR3: TGTGCCAGCTCACCGGAAACAGGGGCCGGCACCGGGGAGCTGTTTTTT.

This clonotype was counted only a few times. This sequence joins TRBV20-1 and TRBJ2-5, with a weak D call TRBD2 (6 bases). CDR3 length equals 15 residues. The germline V and J ends were trimmed by 3 bases and 4 bases, with 18 bases remaining between them. Germline V CDR1 and CDR2: DFQATT, SNEGSKA (reference sequence). CDR3 sequence (DNA): TGCAGTGCTAGCGCGCGGGGTAGAGGGACAGAGACCCAGTACTTC. This gives the protein CSASARGRGTETQYF.

In its sample, this clonotype was seen a few times. Since no conserved phenylalanine or tryptophan closes the CDR3, a read error is the likely cause. Because the CDR3's place on the DNA is in doubt, the DNA is left out and the CDR3 is given as listed by TCRdb. The V gene is TRBV29-1, the J gene TRBJ1-2. Germline V CDR1 and CDR2: SQVTM, ANQGSEA. The CDR3 is 8 residues long, ends included. CDR3 loop: CSVDGRAL.

This clonotype showed up just a few times. The chain is built from TRBV6-2 or TRBV6-3 and TRBJ2-3; D gene unclear. This CDR3 is built from 14 residues. Germline CDR1 reads MNHEY; CDR2 reads SVGEGT. V was shortened by 4 bases and J by 2 bases, with 10 bases between the two germline ends. The CDR3 reads CASSWATLTDTQYF. CDR3 bases: TGTGCCAGCAGTTGGGCTACGCTCACAGATACGCAGTATTTT.

The V call is TRBV2, the J call TRBJ2-3; no clear D gene. Germline CDR1 and CDR2: SNHLY and FYNNEI. The CDR3 length is 12 residues. Trimming stripped 3 bases from V and 2 bases from J, with 3 bases between. The CDR3 sequence is CASSDHTDTQYF. CDR3 bases: TGTGCCAGCAGTGACCACACAGATACGCAGTATTTT.

This clonotype turned up a few times. The J gene is TRBJ2-1, the V gene TRBV7-2; D is uncertain. The V end lost 2 bases, the J end lost 7 bases, and 12 bases lay between the germline ends. The germline gives CDR1 SGHTA, CDR2 FQGNSA. The length of the CDR3 is 14 residues. CDR3 residues: CASSLTYVSNEQFF. The CDR3 DNA reads TGTGCCAGCAGCTTAACCTATGTGTCAAATGAGCAGTTCTTC.

This clonotype has a handful of counts. The chain links TRBV10-3 to TRBJ2-7, with TRBD1 matching over 7 bases. J was trimmed by 3 bases and V by 6 bases; bases with no gene match: 5. The CDR3 runs to 13 residues. Per germline, CDR1 ENHRY and CDR2 SYGVKD. The CDR3 region is CAISERDSYEQYF. CDR3 in DNA: TGTGCCATCAGCGAACGGGACAGCTACGAGCAGTACTTC.

For this clonotype: One end of the junction varies from germline; a read error may be responsible. The CDR3: CASNEGGRSYEQYF. The CDR3 region has the DNA TGTGCCAGCAATGAAGGCGGGAGGTCGTATGAGCAGTACTTC. The chain employs TRBV2 and TRBJ2-7, with 8 bases lining up with TRBD2. Germline assignment: CDR1 SNHLY and CDR2 FYNNEI. The CDR3 runs to 14 residues.

This clonotype was detected a few times. The rearrangement links TRBV6-2 or TRBV6-3 to TRBJ2-3; 10 bases align to TRBD2. CDR3 length: 13 amino acids. Losses at the gene ends were 6 bases for V and 4 bases for J; bases not matched to a gene: 1. Germline loops: CDR1 MNHEY, CDR2 SVGEGT. The CDR3 DNA follows: TGTGCCAGCAGGCTAGCGGGAGCAGATACGCAGTATTTT. Its translation: CASRLAGADTQYF.

Only a few counts were recorded for this clonotype. The chain has TRBV12-3 or TRBV12-4 and TRBJ2-7, with D tentatively TRBD2 (5 bases). This CDR3 is 15 amino acids long. Deletions cut 7 bases from V and 9 bases from J, with 25 bases between. CDR3 region: CASTLGGLERGRQYF. The CDR3 DNA sequence: TGTGCCAGCACCCTGGGCGGACTCGAGCGTGGCAGGCAGTACTTC.

This clonotype was seen a handful of times. The genes are TRBV20-1 and TRBJ1-3; 8 bases are a match to TRBD1. From germline, CDR1 is DFQATT and CDR2 SNEGSKA (reference sequence). The CDR3 is 12 amino acids. The V gene end was trimmed by 6 bases and the J gene end by 5 bases; junction bases not matched to a gene: 3. The CDR3: CSAWDRRNTIYF. CDR3 in DNA: TGCAGTGCCTGGGACAGGCGAAACACCATATATTTT.

V usage is TRBV18 and J usage is TRBJ2-5; D unclear. This CDR3 spans 12 amino acids. Germline lookup yields CDR1 KGHSH and CDR2 LQKENI. V lost 6 bases and J 9 bases, leaving 14 bases between the germline ends. The CDR3 here is CASSRKEMAQYF. CDR3 DNA sequence: TGTGCCAGCTCGCGGAAAGAGATGGCCCAGTACTTC.

This clonotype was counted only a few times. V and J are TRBV27 and TRBJ1-6, with D perhaps matching TRBD1 (6 bases). V lost 5 bases to trimming and J lost 7 bases, with 12 bases between them. The germline V gene encodes CDR1 MNHEY and CDR2 SMNVEV (reference sequence). The CDR3 is 14 amino acids. The CDR3 here is CASSVQGHNSPLHF. For the CDR3, the DNA is TGTGCCAGCAGTGTACAGGGCCACAATTCACCCCTCCACTTT.

The table lists this clonotype with a few counts. The V call is TRBV19, the J call TRBJ2-3, with D possibly being TRBD2 (6 bases). The CDR3 runs 13 residues. Trimming removed 2 bases from V and 6 bases from J, with 9 bases in between. Germline V CDR1 and CDR2: LNHDA, SQIVND (reference sequence). The CDR3 spells CASSITGGDTQYF. Written as DNA, the CDR3 is TGTGCCAGTAGTATAACTGGGGGGGATACGCAGTATTTT.

The V and J genes are TRBV19 and TRBJ2-1; D perhaps matches TRBD2 (6 bases). The CDR3 sequence is 15 residues long. Trimming pared 0 bases from V and 9 bases from J, leaving 15 bases between. CDR1 is LNHDA and CDR2 is SQIVND in the germline V gene (reference sequence). In nucleotides, the CDR3 is TGTGCCAGTAGTATAGAAGCGGCGGGATTCGGTGAGCAGTTCTTC. It encodes CASSIEAAGFGEQFF.

The DNA for the CDR3 is TGCGCCAGCAGCCCCATGGCTAGCGGGCTAAACACCGGGGAGCTGTTTTTT. Its protein is CASSPMASGLNTGELFF. V is TRBV5-1 and J is TRBJ2-2, with 8 bases lining up with TRBD2. J gave up 2 bases and V 4 bases, and 10 bases lay outside the gene matches. Germline loops: CDR1 SGHRS, CDR2 YFSETQ. The CDR3 length is 17 residues.

This clonotype was recorded many times. V gene TRBV30 combines with J gene TRBJ2-1, with TRBD2 as a possible D gene (5 bases). Trimming took 1 base from V and 2 from J, leaving 12 bases between them. This CDR3 spans 15 amino acids. Germline values: CDR1 GTSNPN, CDR2 SVGIG (reference sequence). The CDR3 reads CAWSGGQNTYNEQFF. CDR3 sequence (DNA): TGTGCCTGGAGTGGCGGGCAGAACACCTACAATGAGCAGTTCTTC.

V and J are TRBV2 and TRBJ2-7, with D perhaps TRBD1 (6 bases). Trimming shortened V by 3 bases and J by 6 bases, and 18 bases separated the two germline ends. The CDR3 consists of 15 residues. CDR1 SNHLY and CDR2 FYNNEI come from the germline V gene. Here the CDR3 DNA reads TGTGCCAGCAGTGAGTACACAGGGCCCTACGCCGAGCAGTACTTC. Its protein product is CASSEYTGPYAEQYF.

The chain links TRBV28 to TRBJ2-7; D may be TRBD1 or TRBD2 (6 bases each). The CDR3 contains 17 residues. Germline V gene data show CDR1 as MDHEN and CDR2 as SYDVKM. V lost 2 bases, J lost 5 bases, and 22 bases lay in between. The CDR3 is CASSLVAQGLRGNEQYF. In DNA form, the CDR3 reads TGTGCCAGCAGTTTAGTCGCCCAGGGGTTACGGGGGAACGAGCAGTACTTC.

This clonotype was counted ten times or more. The chain carries TRBV20-1 and TRBJ2-7, with D unresolved. Germline V CDR1 and CDR2: DFQATT, SNEGSKA (reference sequence). The length of the CDR3 is 10 residues. The V end lost 4 bases, the J end lost 5 bases, and 6 bases lay between the germline ends. DNA of the CDR3: TGCAGTGCTAAAACCCACGAGCAGTACTTC. Its translation: CSAKTHEQYF.

This clonotype was counted many times. CDR3 region: CASSSEFGYGYTF. In DNA, the CDR3 is TGTGCCAGCAGTTCGGAGTTCGGGTATGGCTACACCTTC. This chain connects TRBV12-3 or TRBV12-4 to TRBJ1-2, with D unresolved. This CDR3 comprises 13 residues. Trimming shortened V by 4 bases and J by 5 bases, and 11 bases separated the two germline ends.

A few counts support this clonotype. CDR3 DNA: TGTGCCAGCAGGACCGGGACTGGGTACAATGAGCAGTTCTTC. Its translation: CASRTGTGYNEQFF. This chain connects TRBV6-6 to TRBJ2-1; D perhaps matches TRBD2 (6 bases). The V and J ends lost 6 bases and 4 bases respectively, with 13 bases between them. From germline, CDR1 is MNHNY and CDR2 SVGAGI (reference sequence). This CDR3 region has 14 residues.

This clonotype appeared a few times. The J gene is TRBJ2-1, the V gene TRBV20-1; 7 bases fit TRBD2. The CDR3 is made up of 11 amino acids. Germline lookup yields CDR1 DFQATT and CDR2 SNEGSKA (reference sequence). After removal of 7 bases from V and 8 bases from J, the junction contained 5 bases not matched to a gene. The chain's CDR3 is CSGKTSHEQFF. CDR3 coding DNA: TGCAGTGGCAAGACTAGCCATGAGCAGTTCTTC.

J is TRBJ1-4 and V is TRBV12-3 or TRBV12-4; D gene unclear. The CDR3 sequence is 15 residues long. Trimming pared 3 bases from V and 8 bases from J, leaving 16 bases between. CDR3 protein: CASSFSPYVEEKLFF. The CDR3 DNA is TGTGCCAGCAGTTTTTCGCCCTACGTGGAGGAAAAACTGTTTTTT.

The chain uses TRBV27 and TRBJ2-7; TRBD1 agrees at 9 bases. This CDR3 spans 15 amino acids. Germline V lookup: CDR1 MNHEY, CDR2 SMNVEV (reference sequence). V gave up 4 bases and J gave up 4 bases; unmatched junction bases: 8. CDR3: CASSYWGTGHYEQYF. DNA of the CDR3: TGTGCCAGCAGTTACTGGGGGACAGGGCATTACGAGCAGTACTTC.